The rows below give T cell receptor beta chains drawn from one sample of a study of cytomegalovirus exposure and HLA in healthy donors. TCRdb keeps only in-frame clones here, not all; method: immunoSEQ multiplex PCR. This repertoire shows approximately 100,000 clones, roughly three quarters found once; its top ten account for 3.5% to 4%. Sequenced input: PBMCs. The receptor source for this set is a woman between 50 and 59 years old in good health and CMV-seropositive. Each CDR3 is given without its conserved first and last residue. D genes are given only for firm matches.

D gene	J gene	V gene	CDR3 protein
TRBD1	TRBJ1-4	TRBV25-1	ARVRQGALEKLF
.	TRBJ2-5	TRBV7-8	ASSPLRGAPETQY
TRBD2	TRBJ2-3	TRBV11-2	ASSSGLVPDTQY
TRBD1	TRBJ1-3	TRBV9	ASSADRGIGNTIY
TRBD1	TRBJ1-5	TRBV7-9	ASSPGQGNQPQH
.	TRBJ1-1	TRBV10-2	ASSRGPLETNTEAF
TRBD2	TRBJ2-7	TRBV23-1	ASSVAGHTYEQY
.	TRBJ1-3	TRBV30	AWSEGRNTIY
.	TRBJ1-1	TRBV19	ASSTQVSTEAF
TRBD1	TRBJ2-7	TRBV7-9	ASSLDGGQGGNEQY
TRBD1	TRBJ2-2	TRBV6-6	ASSPGQGSGELF
.	TRBJ2-7	TRBV30	ALAGFGSLYEQY
.	TRBJ1-1	TRBV16	ASRLWGGSTEAF
.	TRBJ1-2	TRBV29-1	SVESSGGNYGYT
.	TRBJ2-2	TRBV29-1	SVVRATGELF
TRBD1	TRBJ2-2	TRBV5-4	ASSLGRDRGTGELF
.	TRBJ1-5	TRBV18	ASSLGLSGGGSNQPQH
TRBD1	TRBJ1-1	TRBV7-9	ASRVNRGLGEAF
TRBD1	TRBJ2-7	TRBV27	ASSLGGDRVYEQY
.	TRBJ2-5	TRBV7-9	ASSLARFTELAETQY
.	TRBJ2-7	TRBV15	ATSRESGLYEQY